The T cell receptor (beta chain) under discussion was sequenced for a study of CD4+ T cells in melanoma. Study findings and constraints: In melanoma, neoantigen-specific CD4+ T cells reportedly differed in differentiation state. CD8+ T cell, macrophage and B cell function reportedly correlated with neoantigen-specific CD4+ T cells.

J gave up 15 bases and V 5 bases, and 9 bases lay outside the gene matches. This CDR3 is built from 12 residues. CDR1 is SEHNR, CDR2 FQNEAQ, per germline (reference sequence). Profiled with immunoSEQ multiplex PCR; TCRdb holds only in-frame clones, not every one. There are 7,500 to 10,000 clones in the sample; approximately 69% occur only once, and around 20% lies in the top ten. Turning to this clone: Its antigen is currently unknown.

This TCR derives from a human donor with melanoma. The sample was peripheral blood. The chain is built from TRBV7-9 and TRBJ2-4; 8 nucleotides align to TRBD2. CDR3 sequence reads: CASSRAGGFAYF. The CDR3 DNA reads TGTGCCAGCAGCCGGGCGGGGGGCTTTGCGTACTTC.